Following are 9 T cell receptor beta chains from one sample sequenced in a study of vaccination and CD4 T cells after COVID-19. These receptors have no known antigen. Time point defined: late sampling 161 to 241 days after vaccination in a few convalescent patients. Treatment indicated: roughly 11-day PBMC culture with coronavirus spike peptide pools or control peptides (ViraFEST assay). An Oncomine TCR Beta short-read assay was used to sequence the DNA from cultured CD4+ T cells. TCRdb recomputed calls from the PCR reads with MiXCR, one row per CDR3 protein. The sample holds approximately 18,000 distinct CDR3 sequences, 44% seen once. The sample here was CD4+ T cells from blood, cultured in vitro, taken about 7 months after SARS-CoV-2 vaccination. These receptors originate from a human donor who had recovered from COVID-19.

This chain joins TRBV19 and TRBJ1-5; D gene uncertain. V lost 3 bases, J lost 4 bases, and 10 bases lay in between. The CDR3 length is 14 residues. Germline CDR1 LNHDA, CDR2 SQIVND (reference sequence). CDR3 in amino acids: CASSIWRKNQPQHF. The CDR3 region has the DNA TGTGCCAGTAGTATTTGGAGGAAGAATCAGCCCCAGCATTTT.

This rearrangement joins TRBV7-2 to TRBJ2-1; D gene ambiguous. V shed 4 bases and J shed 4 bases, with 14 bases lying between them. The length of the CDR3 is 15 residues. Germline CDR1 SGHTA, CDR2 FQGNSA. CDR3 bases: TGTGCCAGCAGCTCCGCGATCGACTGGTACAATGAGCAGTTCTTC. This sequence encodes CASSSAIDWYNEQFF.

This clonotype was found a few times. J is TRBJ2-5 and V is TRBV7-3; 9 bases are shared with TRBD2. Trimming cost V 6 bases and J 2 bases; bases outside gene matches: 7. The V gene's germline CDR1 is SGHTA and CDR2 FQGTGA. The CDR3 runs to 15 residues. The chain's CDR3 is CASSRSGGRQETQYF. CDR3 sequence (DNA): TGTGCCAGCAGTAGGAGCGGGGGGCGGCAAGAGACCCAGTACTTC.

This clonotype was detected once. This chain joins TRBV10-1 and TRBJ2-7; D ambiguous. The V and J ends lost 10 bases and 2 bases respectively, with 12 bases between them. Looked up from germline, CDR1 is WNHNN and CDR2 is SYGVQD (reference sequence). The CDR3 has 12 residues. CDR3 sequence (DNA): TGCGCCAAGCCGACGGCGGCCTACGAGCAGTACTTC. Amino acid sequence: CAKPTAAYEQYF.

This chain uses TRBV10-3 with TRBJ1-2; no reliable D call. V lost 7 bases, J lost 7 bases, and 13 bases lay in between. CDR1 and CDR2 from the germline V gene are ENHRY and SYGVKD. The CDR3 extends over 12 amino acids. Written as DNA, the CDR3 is TGTGCCATCAATGGCCCGGAGGGTGGCTACACCTTC. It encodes CAINGPEGGYTF.

The CDR3 is CASSFRRWGTSGSETQYF. CDR3 DNA: TGTGCCAGCAGCTTCCGGAGGTGGGGGACTAGCGGGAGTGAGACCCAGTACTTC. This chain links TRBV11-3 with TRBJ2-5; 14 nucleotides line up with TRBD2. In germline, CDR1 is SGHNT, CDR2 YENEEA. The CDR3 sequence is 18 residues long. The trim removed 3 bases at V and 5 bases at J, leaving 11 bases unmatched. The full variable domain, in which reference TRBV11-3 and TRBJ2-5 provide the parts outside the CDR3, is EAGVVQSPRYKIIEKKQPVAFWCNPISGHNTLYWYLQNLGQGPELLIRYENEEAVDDSQLPKDRFSAERLKGVDSTLKIQPAELGDSAVYLCASSFRRWGTSGSETQYFGPGTRLLVL.

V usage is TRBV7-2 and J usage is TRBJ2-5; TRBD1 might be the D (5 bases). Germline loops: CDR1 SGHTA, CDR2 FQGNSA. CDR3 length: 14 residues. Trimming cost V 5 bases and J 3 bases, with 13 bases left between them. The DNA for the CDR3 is TGTGCCAGCAGCCACGGACACCTAAAAGAGACCCAGTACTTC. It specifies CASSHGHLKETQYF.

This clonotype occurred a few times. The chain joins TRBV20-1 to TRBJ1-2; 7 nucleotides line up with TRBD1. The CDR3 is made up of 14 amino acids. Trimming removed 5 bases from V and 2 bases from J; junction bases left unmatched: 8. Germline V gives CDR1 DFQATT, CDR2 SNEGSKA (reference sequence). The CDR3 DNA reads TGCAGTGCTCTGGACAGGCGAAGAAACTATGGCTACACCTTC. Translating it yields CSALDRRRNYGYTF.

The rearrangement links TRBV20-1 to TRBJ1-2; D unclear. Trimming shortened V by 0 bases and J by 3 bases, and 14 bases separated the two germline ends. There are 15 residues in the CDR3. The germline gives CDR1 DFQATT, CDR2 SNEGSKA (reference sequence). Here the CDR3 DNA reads TGCAGTGCTAGAGATTTTCGAGGCAGCCACTATGGCTACACCTTC. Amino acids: CSARDFRGSHYGYTF.